The subject of this entry is one T cell receptor beta chain. The data derive from a study of blood T cell repertoires in COVID-19. TCRdb keeps only in-frame clones here, not all; method: immunoSEQ multiplex PCR. The sample records 160,000 or so clones, 84% being singletons. Germline CDR1 MNHEY, CDR2 SVGAGI. The CDR3 covers 15 residues. J was trimmed by 7 bases and V by 8 bases; bases with no gene match: 11. The chain uses TRBV6-5 and TRBJ1-6; 7 nucleotides agree with TRBD1. Specimen: PBMCs or T cells enriched from blood (not recorded which). The receptor was isolated from a man in his fifties or sixties who had recovered from COVID-19. The CDR3 DNA follows: TGTGCCAGCTCTTCATCGACAGGGTGGAATTCACCCCTCCACTTT. This codes for CASSSSTGWNSPLHF.